The present T cell receptor (beta chain) was sequenced within a study of breast tumors, draining lymph nodes, adjacent tissues. Study-level results: Tumor and nontumor repertoires were significantly more similar in luminal-like than in basal-like breast cancer. Most tumor T cells seemingly derive from lymph node, then expand in tumor. That most tumor T cells come from lymph nodes remained unproven. Tumor repertoires ranked between lymph nodes and nontumor tissue in diversity, with V and J gene preferences.

From the multiplex PCR reads, TCRdb called clonotypes with MiXCR, one entry per CDR3 protein. The sample includes 20,000 to 30,000 distinct CDR3 sequences, 20% to 25% of them seen just once. Trimming took off 6 bases at V and 6 bases at J, with 15 bases between the two ends. CDR3 size: 14 residues. This clonotype occurred many times. What it binds is unknown. V and J are TRBV12-3 or TRBV12-4 and TRBJ2-1, with a tentative D call TRBD2 (6 bases). The sample taken for sequencing was breast tumor tissue. This TCR came from a female donor with breast cancer. Some clones in this sample may be carry-over from other donors' samples. The CDR3 loop reads CASRQPGESNEQFF. CDR3 nucleotide sequence: TGTGCCAGCAGGCAGCCGGGAGAATCCAATGAGCAGTTCTTC.